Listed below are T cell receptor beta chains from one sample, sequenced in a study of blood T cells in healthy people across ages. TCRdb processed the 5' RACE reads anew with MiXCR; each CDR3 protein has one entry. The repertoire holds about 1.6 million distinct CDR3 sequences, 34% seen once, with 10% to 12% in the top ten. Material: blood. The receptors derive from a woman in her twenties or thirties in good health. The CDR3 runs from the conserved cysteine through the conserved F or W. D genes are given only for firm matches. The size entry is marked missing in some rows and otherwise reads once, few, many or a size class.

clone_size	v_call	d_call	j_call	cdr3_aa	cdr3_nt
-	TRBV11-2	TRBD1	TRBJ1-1	CASSLEGPLGQGTNTEAFF	TGTGCCAGCAGCTTAGAGGGTCCATTGGGACAGGGAACGAACACTGAAGCTTTCTTT
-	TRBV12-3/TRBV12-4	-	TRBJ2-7	CASTSLTYEQYF	TGTGCCAGCACATCTCTGACCTACGAGCAGTACTTC
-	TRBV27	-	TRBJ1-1	CASSSPLEAFF	TGTGCCAGCAGCTCCCCCCTTGAAGCTTTCTTT
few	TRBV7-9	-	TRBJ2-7	CASSLDPLTYEQYF	TGTGCCAGCAGCTTAGACCCACTGACGTACGAGCAGTACTTC
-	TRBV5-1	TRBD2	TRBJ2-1	CASSRGTSGGKHEQFF	TGCGCCAGCAGCCGCGGGACTAGCGGGGGGAAGCATGAGCAGTTCTTC
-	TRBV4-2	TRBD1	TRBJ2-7	CASSQRTGGTSYEQYF	TGTGCCAGCAGCCAACGGACAGGGGGGACTTCCTACGAGCAGTACTTC
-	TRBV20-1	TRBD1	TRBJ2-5	CSASGEDRGYQETQYF	TGCAGTGCTAGTGGGGAAGACAGGGGGTACCAAGAGACCCAGTACTTC
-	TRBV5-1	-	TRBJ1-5	CASRRGSGPQHF	TGCGCCAGCAGGAGAGGCAGTGGACCCCAGCATTTT
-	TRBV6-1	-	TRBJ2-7	CASRYGEQYF	TGTGCCAGCCGTTACGGCGAGCAGTACTTC
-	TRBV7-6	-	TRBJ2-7	CASSLGASIEQYF	TGTGCCAGCAGCTTAGGCGCTAGTATCGAGCAGTACTTC
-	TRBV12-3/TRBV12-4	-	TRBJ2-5	CASSVTSQETQYF	TGTGCCAGCAGTGTGACTTCCCAAGAGACCCAGTACTTC
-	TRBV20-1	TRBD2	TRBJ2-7	CSAKYTSGVLEQYF	TGCAGTGCCAAATACACTAGCGGCGTTCTAGAGCAGTACTTC
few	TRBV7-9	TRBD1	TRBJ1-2	CASSLHQTGHGYTF	TGTGCCAGCAGCCTACACCAGACAGGGCACGGCTACACCTTC
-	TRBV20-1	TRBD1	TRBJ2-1	CSAIWDRGADEQFF	TGCAGTGCTATATGGGACAGGGGGGCCGATGAGCAGTTCTTC
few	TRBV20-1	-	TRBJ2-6	CSARAWDTGANVLTF	TGCAGTGCTAGAGCCTGGGATACCGGGGCCAACGTCCTGACTTTC
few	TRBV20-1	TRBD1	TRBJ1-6	CSAPGQTGGARSPLHF	TGCAGTGCCCCTGGCCAGACAGGGGGCGCGCGGTCACCCCTCCACTTT
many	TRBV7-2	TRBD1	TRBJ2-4	CASSLHRGKNIQYF	TGTGCCAGCAGCCTACACAGGGGTAAAAACATTCAGTACTTC
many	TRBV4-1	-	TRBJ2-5	CASSQGSGQETQYF	TGCGCCAGCAGCCAGGGGAGCGGGCAAGAGACCCAGTACTTC
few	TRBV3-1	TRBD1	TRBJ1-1	CASSQDDRVHTEAFF	TGTGCCAGCAGCCAAGATGACAGGGTGCACACTGAAGCTTTCTTT
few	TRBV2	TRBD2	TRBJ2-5	CASSDPSGGQETQYF	TGTGCCAGCAGTGACCCTAGCGGGGGCCAAGAGACCCAGTACTTC
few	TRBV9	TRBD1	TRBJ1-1	CASSAVGQGGIEAFF	TGTGCCAGCAGCGCCGTAGGACAGGGGGGAATAGAAGCTTTCTTT
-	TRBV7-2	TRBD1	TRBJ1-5	CASSRDSMPNQPQHF	TGTGCCAGCAGCCGGGACAGCATGCCCAATCAGCCCCAGCATTTT
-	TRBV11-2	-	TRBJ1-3	CASSHPGGGNTIYF	TGTGCCAGCAGCCACCCCGGGGGAGGAAACACCATATATTTT
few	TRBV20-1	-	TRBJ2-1	CSVPRHAYNEQFF	TGCAGCGTTCCGAGACATGCCTACAATGAGCAGTTCTTC
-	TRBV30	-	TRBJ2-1	CAWSRKYNEQFF	TGTGCCTGGAGCCGAAAATACAATGAGCAGTTCTTC
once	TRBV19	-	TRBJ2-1	CASNLPGNINEQFF	TGTGCCAGTAATCTGCCGGGAAACATCAATGAGCAGTTCTTC
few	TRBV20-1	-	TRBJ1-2	CSASGLGGYYGYTF	TGCAGTGCTAGTGGCCTCGGGGGTTACTATGGCTACACCTTC
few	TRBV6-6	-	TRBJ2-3	CASSYSVGDAQYF	TGTGCCAGCAGTTACTCGGTGGGAGATGCGCAGTATTTT
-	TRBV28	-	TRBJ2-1	CASSLENYNEQFF	TGTGCCAGCAGTTTAGAGAACTACAATGAGCAGTTCTTC
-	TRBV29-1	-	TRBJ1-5	CSPRGGQPQHF	TGCAGCCCCAGAGGGGGTCAGCCCCAGCATTTT
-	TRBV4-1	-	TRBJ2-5	CASSQETRQGLEAQYF	TGCGCCAGCAGCCAAGAAACAAGGCAGGGACTGGAGGCCCAGTACTTC
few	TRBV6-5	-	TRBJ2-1	CASSYRGHQFF	TGTGCCAGCAGTTACCGGGGACACCAGTTCTTC
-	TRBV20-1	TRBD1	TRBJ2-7	CSARARDSHYEQYF	TGCAGTGCTAGGGCCCGGGACAGCCACTACGAGCAGTACTTC
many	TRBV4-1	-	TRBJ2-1	CASSSPVNSLGEQFF	TGCGCCAGCAGCTCCCCGGTTAACAGTTTGGGTGAGCAGTTCTTC
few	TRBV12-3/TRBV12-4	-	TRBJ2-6	CASSLNPAGWGLSGANVLTF	TGTGCCAGCAGTTTAAATCCAGCAGGGTGGGGTCTCTCTGGGGCCAACGTCCTGACTTTC
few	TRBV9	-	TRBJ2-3	CASSPPLSDTQYF	TGTGCCAGCAGCCCACCCCTCAGTGATACGCAGTATTTT
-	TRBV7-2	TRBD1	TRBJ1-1	CASSPRTGWNTEAFF	TGTGCCAGCAGCCCTCGGACAGGATGGAACACTGAAGCTTTCTTT
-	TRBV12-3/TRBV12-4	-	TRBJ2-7	CASNLSGRYSYEQYF	TGTGCCAGTAACCTTTCGGGACGCTACTCCTACGAGCAGTACTTC
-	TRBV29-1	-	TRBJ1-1	CSVQGSTEAFF	TGCAGCGTTCAGGGTTCCACTGAAGCTTTCTTT
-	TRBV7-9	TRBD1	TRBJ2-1	CASSLRTGMGNEQFF	TGTGCCAGCAGCTTACGGACAGGGATGGGCAATGAGCAGTTCTTC